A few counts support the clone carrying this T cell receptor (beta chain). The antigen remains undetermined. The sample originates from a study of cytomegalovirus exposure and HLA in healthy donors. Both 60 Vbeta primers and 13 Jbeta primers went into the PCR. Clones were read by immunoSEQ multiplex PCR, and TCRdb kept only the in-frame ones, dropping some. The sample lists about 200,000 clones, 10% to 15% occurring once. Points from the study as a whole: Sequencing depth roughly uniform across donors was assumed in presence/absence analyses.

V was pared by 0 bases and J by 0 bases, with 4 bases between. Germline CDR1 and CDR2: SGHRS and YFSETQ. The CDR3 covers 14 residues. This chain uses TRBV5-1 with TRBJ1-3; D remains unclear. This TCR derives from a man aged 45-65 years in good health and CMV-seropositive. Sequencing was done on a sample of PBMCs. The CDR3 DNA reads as TGCGCCAGCAGCTTGGGGCTCTCTGGAAACACCATATATTTT. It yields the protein CASSLGLSGNTIYF.